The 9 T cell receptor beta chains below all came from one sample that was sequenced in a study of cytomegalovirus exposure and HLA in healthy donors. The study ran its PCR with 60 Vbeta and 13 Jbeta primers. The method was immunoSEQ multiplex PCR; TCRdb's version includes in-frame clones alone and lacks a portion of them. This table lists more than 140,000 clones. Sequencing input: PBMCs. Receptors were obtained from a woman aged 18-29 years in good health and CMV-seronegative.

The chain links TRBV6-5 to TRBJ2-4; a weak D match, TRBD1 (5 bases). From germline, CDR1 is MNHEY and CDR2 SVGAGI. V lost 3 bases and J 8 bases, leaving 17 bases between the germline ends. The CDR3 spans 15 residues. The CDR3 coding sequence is TGTGCCAGCAGTTATAAGGGGCGAAATGGGGACATTCAGTACTTC. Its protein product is CASSYKGRNGDIQYF.

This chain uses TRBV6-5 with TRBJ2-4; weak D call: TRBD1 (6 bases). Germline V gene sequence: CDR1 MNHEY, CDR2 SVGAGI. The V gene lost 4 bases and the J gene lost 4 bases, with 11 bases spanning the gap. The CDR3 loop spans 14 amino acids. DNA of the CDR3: TGTGCCAGCAGTTCTACAGGGACGAAAAACATTCAGTACTTC. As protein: CASSSTGTKNIQYF.

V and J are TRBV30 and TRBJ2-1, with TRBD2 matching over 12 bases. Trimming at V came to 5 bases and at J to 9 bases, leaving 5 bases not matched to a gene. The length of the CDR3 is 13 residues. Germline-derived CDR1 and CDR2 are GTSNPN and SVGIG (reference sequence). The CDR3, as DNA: TGTGCCTGGGAGCGACTAGCGGGAGTTGAGCAGTTCTTC. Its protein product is CAWERLAGVEQFF.

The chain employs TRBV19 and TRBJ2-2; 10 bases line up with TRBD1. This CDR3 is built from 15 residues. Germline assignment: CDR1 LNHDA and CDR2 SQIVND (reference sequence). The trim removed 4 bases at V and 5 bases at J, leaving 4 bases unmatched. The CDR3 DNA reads TGTGCCAGTAGTAGGGGACAGGGGAGGACCGGGGAGCTGTTTTTT. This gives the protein CASSRGQGRTGELFF.

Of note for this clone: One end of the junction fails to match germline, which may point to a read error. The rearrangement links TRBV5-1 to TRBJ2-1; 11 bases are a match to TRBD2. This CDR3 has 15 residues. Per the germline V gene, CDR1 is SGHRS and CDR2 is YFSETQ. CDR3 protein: CASGLVAGGPNEQFF. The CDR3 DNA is TGCGCCAGCGGCTTGGTAGCGGGAGGGCCTAATGAGCAGTTCTTC.

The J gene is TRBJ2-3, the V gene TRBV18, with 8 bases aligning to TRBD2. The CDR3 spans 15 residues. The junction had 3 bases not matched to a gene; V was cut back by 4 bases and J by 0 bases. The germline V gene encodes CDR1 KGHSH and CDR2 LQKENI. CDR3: CASSLGLASTDTQYF. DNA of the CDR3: TGTGCCAGCTCACTTGGACTAGCAAGCACAGATACGCAGTATTTT.

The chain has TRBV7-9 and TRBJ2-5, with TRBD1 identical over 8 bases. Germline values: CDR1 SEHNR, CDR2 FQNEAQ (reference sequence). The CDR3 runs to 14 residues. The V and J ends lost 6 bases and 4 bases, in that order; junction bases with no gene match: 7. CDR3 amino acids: CASSTRDRRETQYF. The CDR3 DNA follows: TGTGCCAGCAGTACACGGGACAGGAGAGAGACCCAGTACTTC.

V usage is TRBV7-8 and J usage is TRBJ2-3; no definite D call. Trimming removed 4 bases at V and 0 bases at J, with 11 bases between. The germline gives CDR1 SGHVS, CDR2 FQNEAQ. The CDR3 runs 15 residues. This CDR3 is CASSSLSGSTDTQYF. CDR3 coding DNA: TGTGCCAGCAGCTCCCTGAGTGGTAGCACAGATACGCAGTATTTT.

The CDR3 DNA reads as TGTGCCAGCAGCTTAGTAGCGGGAGGGGCAGATACGCAGTATTTT. This translates into CASSLVAGGADTQYF. The J gene is TRBJ2-3, the V gene TRBV7-6; 11 bases agree with TRBD2. There are 15 residues in the CDR3. V lost 1 base to trimming and J lost 4 bases; unmatched junction nucleotides: 1. Germline V gives CDR1 SGHVS, CDR2 FNYEAQ.